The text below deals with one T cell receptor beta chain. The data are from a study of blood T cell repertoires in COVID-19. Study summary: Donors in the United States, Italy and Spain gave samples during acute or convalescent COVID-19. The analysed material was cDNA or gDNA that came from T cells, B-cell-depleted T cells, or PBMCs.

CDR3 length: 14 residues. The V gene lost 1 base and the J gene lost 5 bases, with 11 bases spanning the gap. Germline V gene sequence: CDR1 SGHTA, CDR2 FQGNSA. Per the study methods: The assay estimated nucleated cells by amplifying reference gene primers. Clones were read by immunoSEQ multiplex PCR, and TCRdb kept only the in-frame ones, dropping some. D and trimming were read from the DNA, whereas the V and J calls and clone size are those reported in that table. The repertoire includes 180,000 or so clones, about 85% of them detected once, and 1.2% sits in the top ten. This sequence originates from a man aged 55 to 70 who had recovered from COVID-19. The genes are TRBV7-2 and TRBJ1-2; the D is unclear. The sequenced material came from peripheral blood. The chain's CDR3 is CASSLVAVRYGYTF. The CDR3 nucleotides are TGTGCCAGCAGCTTAGTCGCGGTGAGGTATGGCTACACCTTC.